Listed here are 32 T cell receptor beta chains from one sample, sequenced in a study of blood T cell repertoires in COVID-19. Libraries were prepared by immunoSEQ multiplex PCR; TCRdb keeps only in-frame clonotypes and omits some of them. The data contain about 170,000 clones, around 90% of them singletons. The sample consisted of peripheral blood. Receptor source: a man aged 45-60 years who had recovered from COVID-19.

This chain uses TRBV29-1 with TRBJ2-1; 12 nucleotides line up with TRBD2. CDR1 is SQVTM, CDR2 ANQGSEA, per germline. The CDR3 runs to 19 residues. Losses at the gene ends were 6 bases for V and 2 bases for J; bases not matched to a gene: 17. For the CDR3, the DNA is TGCAGCGTGAAAAACATGGGGCTAGCGGGGGGGTTTACCTACAATGAGCAGTTCTTC. Protein: CSVKNMGLAGGFTYNEQFF.

In this sample, this clone turned up once. The chain carries TRBV29-1 and TRBJ2-7; 9 bases are a match to TRBD1. Germline-derived CDR1 and CDR2 are SQVTM and ANQGSEA. V lost 6 bases, J lost 0 bases, and 6 bases stayed unmatched. CDR3 length: 14 amino acids. Written as DNA, the CDR3 is TGCAGCGTCGGCAAGGGACAGGGCTCCTACGAGCAGTACTTC. Translation gives CSVGKGQGSYEQYF.

This clone showed up just once. V and J are TRBV3-1 (or the pseudogene TRBV3-2) and TRBJ1-2; 9 bases match TRBD1. The CDR3 length is 14 residues. Germline V gene lookup returns CDR1 LGHDT and CDR2 YNNKEL (reference sequence). Germline trimming cut 5 bases from V and 7 bases from J; bases unmatched to any gene: 8. DNA of the CDR3: TGTGCCAGCAGCACTTTGGACAGGGGAATTGGCTACACCTTC. It specifies CASSTLDRGIGYTF.

The count of this clone is one. V and J are TRBV28 and TRBJ1-4, with D tentatively TRBD1 (5 bases). This CDR3 has 16 residues. Germline V lookup: CDR1 MDHEN, CDR2 SYDVKM. Trimming cost V 5 bases and J 0 bases, with 13 bases left between them. The CDR3 is CASSLPGGATNEKLFF. CDR3 nucleotide sequence: TGTGCCAGCAGTCTCCCCGGGGGAGCAACTAATGAAAAACTGTTTTTT.

V is TRBV6-2 or TRBV6-3 and J is TRBJ2-1; 8 bases match TRBD2. With V trimmed by 4 bases and J by 10 bases, 6 bases remained unmatched. CDR1 MNHEY and CDR2 SVGEGT come from the germline V gene. This CDR3 comprises 13 residues. The CDR3 nucleotides are TGTGCCAGCAGTTTTCGACTAGCGACCGAGCAGTTCTTC. As protein: CASSFRLATEQFF.

The chain employs TRBV4-3 and TRBJ2-7; TRBD2 matches at 8 bases. CDR3 length equals 16 residues. Unmatched junction bases numbered 4, after V lost 0 bases and J lost 0 bases. Germline V gene data show CDR1 as LGHNA and CDR2 as YSLEER. For the CDR3, the DNA is TGCGCCAGCAGCCAAGAGGCTAGCGGGTTCTCCTACGAGCAGTACTTC. It codes for CASSQEASGFSYEQYF.

This clone showed up just once. The J gene is TRBJ2-6, the V gene TRBV3-1 (or the pseudogene TRBV3-2); 8 bases are shared with TRBD2. Germline-derived CDR1 and CDR2 are LGHDT and YNNKEL (reference sequence). This CDR3 contains 18 residues. V was pared by 1 base and J by 0 bases, with 5 bases of the junction left unmatched. CDR3 region: CASSQASGWSSGANVLTF. The CDR3 bases are TGTGCCAGCAGCCAAGCTAGCGGGTGGAGCTCTGGGGCCAACGTCCTGACTTTC.

This chain joins TRBV5-5 and TRBJ2-7; perhaps TRBD2 as D (6 bases). Germline loops: CDR1 SGHKS, CDR2 YYEKEE (reference sequence). Trimming removed 6 bases at V and 6 bases at J, with 13 bases between. The CDR3 runs 12 residues. CDR3 sequence: CASNYPGGEQYF. In nucleotides, the CDR3 is TGTGCCAGCAACTACCCCGGGGGCGAGCAGTACTTC.

The CDR3, as DNA: TGTGCCAGCAGTTTGGACTCCCGCACAGATACGCAGTATTTT. Amino acid sequence: CASSLDSRTDTQYF. V gene TRBV28 combines with J gene TRBJ2-3; TRBD2 might be the D (5 bases). The germline V and J ends were trimmed by 3 bases and 1 base, with 8 bases remaining between them. The germline gives CDR1 MDHEN, CDR2 SYDVKM. CDR3 length: 14 residues. Full variable domain (outside the CDR3, taken from reference TRBV28 and TRBJ2-3): DVKVTQSSRYLVKRTGEKVFLECVQDMDHENMFWYRQDPGLGLRLIYFSYDVKMKEKGDIPEGYSVSREKKERFSLILESASTNQTSMYLCASSLDSRTDTQYFGPGTRLTVL.

The chain joins TRBV27 to TRBJ2-7; 10 bases are shared with TRBD1. CDR1 MNHEY and CDR2 SMNVEV come from the germline V gene (reference sequence). The CDR3 runs 15 residues. J gave up 5 bases and V 1 base, and 5 bases lay outside the gene matches. DNA of the CDR3: TGTGCCAGCAGTTTATTGGGACAGGGGACACACGAGCAGTACTTC. It is translated as CASSLLGQGTHEQYF.

This clone was counted only a few times. The V call is TRBV18, the J call TRBJ2-5; 9 bases agree with TRBD2. With V trimmed by 1 base and J by 1 base, 4 bases remained unmatched. The CDR3 is 16 residues long. Germline loops: CDR1 KGHSH, CDR2 LQKENI. In DNA form, the CDR3 reads TGTGCCAGCTCACCACTTAGCGGGAGTATCCAAGAGACCCAGTACTTC. It codes for CASSPLSGSIQETQYF.

V and J are TRBV4-2 and TRBJ2-1; 10 bases are a match to TRBD2. The germline CDR1 and CDR2 sequences are LGHNA and YNFKEQ. With V trimmed by 0 bases and J by 2 bases, 4 bases remained unmatched. CDR3 length equals 17 residues. As DNA, the CDR3 is TGTGCCAGCAGCCAAGAAAGTAGCGGGGGGCCCTACAATGAGCAGTTCTTC. Its protein product is CASSQESSGGPYNEQFF.

The chain combines TRBV6-1 with TRBJ2-7; D not resolved. CDR1 is MNHNS, CDR2 SASEGT, per germline. Trimming removed 2 bases from V and 0 bases from J, with 5 bases in between. The CDR3 has 13 amino acids. The CDR3 here is CASSEQVSYEQYF. In nucleotides, the CDR3 is TGTGCCAGCAGTGAACAGGTCTCCTACGAGCAGTACTTC.

This clone has just a few counts. The V call is TRBV28, the J call TRBJ1-2, with D possibly TRBD1 on 5 matching bases. This CDR3 has 14 amino acids. V lost 5 bases and J 2 bases, leaving 12 bases between the germline ends. Germline V gene data show CDR1 as MDHEN and CDR2 as SYDVKM. In DNA form, the CDR3 reads TGTGCCAGCAGTGTAAGGGGTTTGAACTATGGCTACACCTTC. It specifies CASSVRGLNYGYTF.

This clone was seen just once. The rearrangement links TRBV6-5 to TRBJ2-7; 7 bases are a match to TRBD1. After removal of 6 bases from V and 3 bases from J, the junction contained 11 bases not matched to a gene. Germline CDR1 MNHEY, CDR2 SVGAGI. This CDR3 has 15 amino acids. The CDR3 protein is CASRRDRVNIYEQYF. The CDR3 DNA reads TGTGCCAGCAGAAGAGACAGGGTAAATATCTACGAGCAGTACTTC.

The J gene is TRBJ1-1, the V gene TRBV28; D gene ambiguous. V lost 11 bases and J lost 5, with 12 bases in between. The V gene's germline CDR1 is MDHEN and CDR2 SYDVKM. CDR3 length: 11 residues. CDR3 in DNA: TGTGCCCTTAAAGTGCGGACTGAAGCTTTCTTT. The encoded protein is CALKVRTEAFF.

The CDR3 nucleotides read TGCAGCGTTGAATCTCCAGCGGGAAACACCATATATTTT. The encoded protein is CSVESPAGNTIYF. This sequence joins TRBV29-1 and TRBJ1-3; D call uncertain. This CDR3 contains 13 residues. Germline-derived CDR1 and CDR2 are SQVTM and ANQGSEA. V lost 2 bases and J lost 4, with 9 bases in between.

The CDR3 loop reads CSVERFAGNGYTF. The CDR3 nucleotides are TGCAGCGTTGAAAGATTTGCGGGTAATGGCTACACCTTC. V and J are TRBV29-1 and TRBJ1-2; D is ambiguous. There are 13 residues in the CDR3. The V gene lost 2 bases and the J gene lost 6 bases, with 13 bases spanning the gap. Germline CDR1 reads SQVTM; CDR2 reads ANQGSEA.

The V and J genes are TRBV29-1 and TRBJ2-7; 7 bases agree with TRBD1. CDR3 length: 15 amino acids. Trimming cost V 3 bases and J 2 bases; bases outside gene matches: 10. CDR1 and CDR2 from the germline V gene are SQVTM and ANQGSEA. CDR3 nucleotides: TGCAGCGTTGAGACGGGGACAGCCTTTACCTACGAGCAGTACTTC. This gives the protein CSVETGTAFTYEQYF.

The chain links TRBV7-8 to TRBJ1-2, with TRBD1 matching over 8 bases. This CDR3 has 15 amino acids. CDR1 is SGHVS, CDR2 FQNEAQ, per germline. With V trimmed by 6 bases and J by 8 bases, 14 bases remained unmatched. In nucleotides, the CDR3 is TGTGCCAGCAGTCCTCCGACAGGGGTCGCAAGGGGCTACACCTTC. Its translation is CASSPPTGVARGYTF.

This clone showed up just once. This sequence joins TRBV7-2 and TRBJ1-5; D remains ambiguous. Trimming left V 3 bases short and J 3 bases short, with 9 bases between. The CDR3 is 14 residues long. Germline assignment: CDR1 SGHTA and CDR2 FQGNSA. Here the CDR3 DNA reads TGTGCCAGCAGCTTGGGAGGGTTCAATCAGCCCCAGCATTTT. Translating gives CASSLGGFNQPQHF.

The rearrangement links TRBV27 to TRBJ1-1; the D is unclear. The CDR3 covers 14 residues. Trimming stripped 0 bases from V and 1 base from J, with 6 bases between. In germline, CDR1 is MNHEY, CDR2 SMNVEV (reference sequence). The CDR3: CASSLSRGNTEAFF. Written as DNA, the CDR3 is TGTGCCAGCAGTTTATCTCGAGGGAACACTGAAGCTTTCTTT.

The chain has TRBV5-1 and TRBJ1-2; the D is unclear. The CDR3 has 14 residues. The V end was cut by 2 bases, the J end by 0 bases, with 8 bases between. Germline values: CDR1 SGHRS, CDR2 YFSETQ. CDR3 region: CASSLEGSNYGYTF. CDR3 nucleotide sequence: TGCGCCAGCAGCTTAGAGGGCTCTAACTATGGCTACACCTTC.

The CDR3 coding sequence is TGTGCCAGCAAACCAGAACAGAGTGAGCAGTTCTTC. It specifies CASKPEQSEQFF. The rearrangement links TRBV12-3 or TRBV12-4 to TRBJ2-1; D uncertain. The CDR3 runs 12 residues. Trimming removed 7 bases at V and 9 bases at J, with 13 bases between.

This clone was counted a single time. The V and J genes are TRBV5-1 and TRBJ1-4; 7 nucleotides align to TRBD1. The CDR3 has 14 residues. Germline loops: CDR1 SGHRS, CDR2 YFSETQ. J lost 6 bases, V lost 0 bases, and 2 bases had no gene match. DNA for the CDR3: TGCGCCAGCAGCTTGGTAGGGGGCGATGAAAAACTGTTTTTT. This gives the protein CASSLVGGDEKLFF.

The gene calls are TRBV5-1 and TRBJ2-3; 9 nucleotides match TRBD2. V lost 1 base to trimming and J lost 2 bases; unmatched junction nucleotides: 2. The CDR3 extends over 15 amino acids. Germline values: CDR1 SGHRS, CDR2 YFSETQ. Here the CDR3 DNA reads TGCGCCAGCAGCTTGCCTAGCGGGGTCACAGATACGCAGTATTTT. This sequence encodes CASSLPSGVTDTQYF.

This rearrangement joins TRBV28 to TRBJ1-6; 8 positions match TRBD1. Trimming cost V 1 base and J 5 bases; bases outside gene matches: 4. This CDR3 contains 16 residues. Germline loops: CDR1 MDHEN, CDR2 SYDVKM. The CDR3 reads CASSLLQGANNSPLHF. CDR3 in DNA: TGTGCCAGCAGTTTATTGCAGGGGGCGAATAATTCACCCCTCCACTTT.

This clone was counted between two and nine times. The V and J genes are TRBV29-1 and TRBJ1-4; 7 bases align to TRBD1. The junction had 15 bases not matched to a gene; V was cut back by 6 bases and J by 8 bases. There are 15 residues in the CDR3. The germline gives CDR1 SQVTM, CDR2 ANQGSEA. CDR3 loop: CSVHHRQGTEEKLFF. In DNA form, the CDR3 reads TGCAGCGTCCATCATCGACAGGGAACTGAGGAAAAACTGTTTTTT. The complete variable domain, with remaining parts taken from reference TRBV29-1 and TRBJ1-4, reads SAVISQKPSRDICQRGTSLTIQCQVDSQVTMMFWYRQQPGQSLTLIATANQGSEATYESGFVIDKFPISRPNLTFSTLTVSNMSPEDSSIYLCSVHHRQGTEEKLFFGSGTQLSVL.

The J gene is TRBJ1-5, the V gene TRBV5-3; 7 positions agree with TRBD1. Being an ORF, TRBV5-3 has a function that is uncertain. The CDR3 totals 16 residues. V dropped 2 bases and J dropped 2; count of bases not matched to a gene: 7. The DNA for the CDR3 is TGTGCCAGAAGCTTCAAAAACAGGGGCGGCAATCAGCCCCAGCATTTT. Encoded protein: CARSFKNRGGNQPQHF.

The chain joins TRBV28 to TRBJ1-5; D may be TRBD1 (6 bases). The germline CDR1 and CDR2 sequences are MDHEN and SYDVKM. With 6 bases removed from V and 4 bases from J, the gap between germline ends came to 19 bases. The CDR3 length is 16 residues. The CDR3, as DNA: TGTGCCAGCAGCCGGAGGGGGGGGCTGGGGAATCAGCCCCAGCATTTT. Translating it yields CASSRRGGLGNQPQHF. The whole variable domain, remainder taken from reference TRBV28 and TRBJ1-5, is DVKVTQSSRYLVKRTGEKVFLECVQDMDHENMFWYRQDPGLGLRLIYFSYDVKMKEKGDIPEGYSVSREKKERFSLILESASTNQTSMYLCASSRRGGLGNQPQHFGDGTRLSIL.

The V gene is TRBV5-4, the J gene TRBJ1-2; 7 bases match TRBD1. The CDR3 has 15 amino acids. V lost 2 bases, J lost 5 bases, and 9 bases stayed unmatched. Per the germline V gene, CDR1 is SGHNT and CDR2 is YYREEE (reference sequence). The CDR3 DNA sequence: TGTGCCAGCAGCTTTGAAGCCGGGACAGAATATGGCTACACCTTC. Translating it yields CASSFEAGTEYGYTF.

The chain couples TRBV25-1 to TRBJ2-2, with no clear D. V dropped 5 bases and J dropped 6 bases, with 13 bases sitting between them. The CDR3 has 14 amino acids. The germline CDR1 and CDR2 sequences are MGHDK and SYGVNS. In DNA form, the CDR3 reads TGTGCCAGCAGTCCCCGCGTCCTCGCCGGGGAGCTGTTTTTT. It translates to CASSPRVLAGELFF.